This section outlines one T cell receptor beta chain sequence together with its context. This specimen belongs to a study of patients with pleural tuberculosis. This CDR3 spans 14 amino acids. V lost 4 bases and J lost 2, with 9 bases in between. Germline assignment: CDR1 SGHDT and CDR2 YYEEEE. TCRdb reprocessed the reads with MiXCR, giving one entry per CDR3 protein. The profile shows 45,000 to 60,000 distinct CDR3 sequences, 6% to 9.5% of them singletons. This chain links TRBV5-6 with TRBJ1-4, with D maybe TRBD1 (5 bases). This sequence was found in a human donor with pleural tuberculosis. The CDR3 region has the DNA TGTGCCAGCAGCAAACAGGTGACTAATGAAAAACTGTTTTTT. Protein product: CASSKQVTNEKLFF.